This T cell receptor beta chain was sequenced during a study of blood T cell repertoires in COVID-19. Study background: PBMCs, B-cell-depleted T cells, or T cells were the source of the cDNA or gDNA that made up the material.

Produced via immunoSEQ multiplex PCR; TCRdb's table is partial and in-frame only. This repertoire shows about 200,000 clones, approximately 83% found once; its top ten account for about 3.3%. V was trimmed by 2 bases and J by 3 bases, leaving 5 bases between them. The CDR3 loop spans 12 amino acids. Germline V lookup: CDR1 MGHDK, CDR2 SYGVNS. The chain uses TRBV25-1 and TRBJ2-7, with a possible D match to TRBD2 (5 bases). This receptor was taken from a man between 60 and 75 years old with acute or convalescent COVID-19. Source material: peripheral blood. The DNA for the CDR3 is TGTGCCAGCAGTGAAGAGGGCTACGAGCAGTACTTC. As protein: CASSEEGYEQYF.